Below, 28 T cell receptor beta chains from the same sample are listed, as sequenced in a study of T cell repertoires in cytomegalovirus infection. TCRdb re-called the reads with MiXCR, one entry per CDR3 protein. The sample gives about 68,000 distinct CDR3 sequences, 22% of which show up once; 60% to 85% is in the top ten. Their recognized antigens are unknown. Sample: PBMCs, sequenced either directly or after in vitro stimulation (not recorded which). The origin of the receptors is a human donor in good health (CMV status not recorded). Some clones in this sample may be carry-over from other donors' samples.

This chain uses TRBV2 with TRBJ2-3; D not certain. Germline V gives CDR1 SNHLY, CDR2 FYNNEI. This CDR3 is 14 amino acids long. V was shortened by 2 bases and J by 0 bases, with 6 bases between the two germline ends. The CDR3 protein is CASSERQSTDTQYF. In DNA, the CDR3 is TGTGCCAGCAGTGAACGGCAGAGCACAGATACGCAGTATTTT.

This clonotype was seen a few times. This chain connects TRBV10-2 to TRBJ2-1; 9 nucleotides line up with TRBD2. V was pared by 7 bases and J by 9 bases, with 1 base of the junction left unmatched. Germline CDR1 is WSHSY and CDR2 is SAAADI. The CDR3 extends over 11 amino acids. The CDR3 loop reads CASMTSGEQFF. CDR3 coding DNA: TGCGCCAGCATGACTAGCGGTGAGCAGTTCTTC.

This chain joins TRBV25-1 and TRBJ2-1; the match to TRBD2 covers 10 bases. The trim removed 6 bases at V and 3 bases at J, leaving 5 bases unmatched. The CDR3 spans 15 residues. Germline CDR1 is MGHDK and CDR2 is SYGVNS. The CDR3: CASSTGTSDYNEQFF. The CDR3 DNA follows: TGTGCCAGCAGCACCGGGACTAGCGACTACAATGAGCAGTTCTTC.

This clonotype appeared many times. The genes are TRBV7-2 and TRBJ2-5; D might be TRBD1 or TRBD2, each matching 5 bases. Trimming left V 3 bases short and J 1 base short, with 12 bases between. In germline, CDR1 is SGHTA, CDR2 FQGNSA. The CDR3 length is 15 residues. CDR3 protein: CASSFSREPQETQYF. The CDR3 DNA reads as TGTGCCAGCAGCTTTAGCAGGGAGCCCCAAGAGACCCAGTACTTC. Based on the CDR3 plus reference TRBV7-2 and TRBJ2-5, the full variable domain is GAGVSQSPSNKVTEKGKDVELRCDPISGHTALYWYRQSLGQGLEFLIYFQGNSAPDKSGLPSDRFSAERTGGSVSTLTIQRTQQEDSAVYLCASSFSREPQETQYFGPGTRLLVL.

This clonotype showed up just a few times. The chain uses TRBV7-9 and TRBJ2-7; maybe TRBD1 (6 bases). The V and J ends lost 4 bases and 4 bases respectively, with 14 bases between them. CDR1 is SEHNR, CDR2 FQNEAQ, per germline (reference sequence). This CDR3 is built from 14 residues. CDR3: CASSWSSRGYEQYF. The CDR3 DNA reads TGTGCCAGCAGCTGGTCGAGCAGGGGTTACGAGCAGTACTTC.

The chain combines TRBV23-1 with TRBJ2-1; D is unclear. TRBV23-1 is given ORF status, its function remaining uncertain. This CDR3 has 10 residues. CDR3 loop: CAEDPRLRFF. CDR3 DNA: TGCGCAGAGGATCCTCGATTGAGGTTCTTC.

Many counts were recorded for this clonotype. The genes are TRBV6-6 and TRBJ2-7; D is possibly TRBD2 (7 bases). Germline V gene lookup returns CDR1 MNHNY and CDR2 SVGAGI (reference sequence). V lost 4 bases and J 9 bases, leaving 22 bases between the germline ends. CDR3 length equals 15 residues. This CDR3 is CASSWRGRGGGWQYF. CDR3 in DNA: TGTGCCAGCAGTTGGCGGGGCCGAGGGGGAGGGTGGCAGTACTTC.

This clonotype was counted at least ten times. This chain connects TRBV7-9 to TRBJ2-1; D gene unclear. The CDR3 runs 13 residues. Germline V lookup: CDR1 SEHNR, CDR2 FQNEAQ (reference sequence). The V end lost 8 bases, the J end lost 9 bases, and 17 bases lay between the germline ends. The CDR3 sequence is CASDETGRIEQFF. The CDR3 DNA sequence: TGTGCCAGCGATGAAACCGGACGGATTGAGCAGTTCTTC. Looking up the rest from reference TRBV7-9 and TRBJ2-1 gives the full variable domain: DTGVSQNPRHKITKRGQNVTFRCDPISEHNRLYWYRQTLGQGPEFLTYFQNEAQLEKSRLLSDRFSAERPKGSFSTLEIQRTEQGDSAMYLCASDETGRIEQFFGPGTRLTVL.

The chain links TRBV7-4 to TRBJ2-3; perhaps TRBD2 as D (6 bases). There are 17 residues in the CDR3. V lost 2 bases, J lost 1 base, and 16 bases lay in between. Per the germline V gene, CDR1 is SGHVT and CDR2 is SQSDAQ. The CDR3 spells CASSLNGLPFRTDTQYF. CDR3 DNA sequence: TGTGCCAGCAGCTTAAACGGACTACCGTTCCGCACAGATACGCAGTATTTT.

In this sample, this clonotype turned up a few times. This rearrangement joins TRBV27 to TRBJ2-7, with D possibly matching TRBD1 (5 bases). Germline V gene sequence: CDR1 MNHEY, CDR2 SMNVEV (reference sequence). The germline V and J ends were trimmed by 2 bases and 0 bases, with 11 bases remaining between them. This CDR3 comprises 15 residues. The CDR3 DNA sequence: TGTGCCAGCAGTTTAAAACAGGACCTCTCCTACGAGCAGTACTTC. This encodes CASSLKQDLSYEQYF.

The chain joins TRBV20-1 to TRBJ1-5; D is unresolved. The CDR3 has 15 residues. The germline V gene has CDR1 DFQATT and CDR2 SNEGSKA (reference sequence). V lost 3 bases, J lost 0 bases, and 12 bases lay in between. The CDR3 here is CSASSAIYSNQPQHF. In DNA, the CDR3 is TGCAGTGCTAGTTCAGCAATCTATAGCAATCAGCCCCAGCATTTT.

V is TRBV5-6 and J is TRBJ2-7; 10 nucleotides match TRBD2. Germline V lookup: CDR1 SGHDT, CDR2 YYEEEE. J was trimmed by 2 bases and V by 6 bases; bases with no gene match: 5. The CDR3 contains 14 residues. The CDR3 DNA reads TGTGCCAGCATTACTAGCGGGACTACCTACGAGCAGTACTTC. Translation gives CASITSGTTYEQYF.

The table lists this clonotype with many counts. V and J are TRBV4-3 and TRBJ1-1; no reliable D call. V gave up 4 bases and J gave up 0 bases, with 12 bases separating them. In germline, CDR1 is LGHNA, CDR2 YSLEER. CDR3 length: 15 amino acids. CDR3 sequence (DNA): TGCGCCAGCAGCCCCTCCCGAGGGATGAACACTGAAGCTTTCTTT. Translating gives CASSPSRGMNTEAFF.

The rearrangement joins TRBV30 to TRBJ1-2; TRBD1 matches 12 bases. The CDR3 has 15 residues. J lost 2 bases, V lost 1 base, and 2 bases had no gene match. CDR1 and CDR2 from the germline V gene are GTSNPN and SVGIG (reference sequence). CDR3 residues: CAWSAGTGGNYGYTF. Written as DNA, the CDR3 is TGTGCCTGGAGTGCGGGGACAGGGGGCAACTATGGCTACACCTTC.

The chain recombines TRBV13 with TRBJ2-1; TRBD2 matches 7 bases. The V gene end was trimmed by 5 bases and the J gene end by 13 bases; junction bases not matched to a gene: 8. The CDR3 is 12 amino acids. Germline CDR1 reads PRHDT; CDR2 reads FYEKMQ (reference sequence). The CDR3 sequence is CASSPPGGRQFF. The CDR3 region has the DNA TGTGCCAGCAGCCCCCCGGGCGGGAGACAGTTCTTC.

This clonotype was observed many times. The genes are TRBV6-1 and TRBJ2-1; no clear D gene. This CDR3 contains 12 residues. CDR1 and CDR2 from the germline V gene are MNHNS and SASEGT. V was pared by 0 bases and J by 11 bases, with 8 bases between. CDR3 coding DNA: TGTGCCAGCAGTGAAGCGCTGACGAAGCAGTTCTTC. This gives the protein CASSEALTKQFF.

The genes are TRBV7-2 and TRBJ2-5, with 9 bases identical to TRBD2. This CDR3 comprises 14 residues. The trim removed 6 bases at V and 6 bases at J, leaving 8 bases unmatched. The germline CDR1 and CDR2 sequences are SGHTA and FQGNSA. CDR3 DNA sequence: TGTGCCAGCAGGCCTGGGACTAGCAGGCAGACCCAGTACTTC. Its translation: CASRPGTSRQTQYF.

This clonotype appeared a few times. The V call is TRBV28, the J call TRBJ1-5; D is uncertain. V lost 2 bases, J lost 6 bases, and 11 bases lay in between. This CDR3 has 14 amino acids. Germline V gene data show CDR1 as MDHEN and CDR2 as SYDVKM. CDR3 region: CASSLGQVRQPQHF. DNA for the CDR3: TGTGCCAGCAGTTTAGGCCAGGTGCGTCAGCCCCAGCATTTT.

The CDR3 region is CASGFGQGQTQETQYF. In nucleotides, the CDR3 is TGTGCTAGTGGTTTTGGACAGGGCCAAACGCAAGAGACCCAGTACTTC. This chain connects TRBV12-5 to TRBJ2-5, with 8 bases identical to TRBD1. The germline CDR1 and CDR2 sequences are LGHNT and FRNRAP. Trimming at V came to 3 bases and at J to 2 bases, leaving 8 bases not matched to a gene. The CDR3 spans 16 residues.

Many counts were recorded for this clonotype. This chain connects TRBV6-1 to TRBJ2-1; TRBD2 agrees at 7 bases. This CDR3 spans 15 amino acids. Germline V gives CDR1 MNHNS, CDR2 SASEGT. V dropped 5 bases and J dropped 6; count of bases not matched to a gene: 10. The CDR3 bases are TGTGCCAGCAGTACACTAGCGACAGTTGCCAATGAGCAGTTCTTC. This codes for CASSTLATVANEQFF.

Concerning this clonotype: A much larger clone lies a single base off, so this may be a read error. The chain joins TRBV7-8 to TRBJ2-3; D call uncertain. CDR3 length: 13 amino acids. Germline V gene sequence: CDR1 SGHVS, CDR2 FQNEAQ. CDR3: CASSSPYPDTQSF. The CDR3 DNA reads as TGTGCCAGCAGCTCGCCCTATCCAGATACGCAGTCTTTT.

This clonotype was counted between two and nine times. The chain is built from TRBV28 and TRBJ2-1, with a weak D call TRBD2 (6 bases). V was shortened by 3 bases and J by 14 bases, with 20 bases between the two germline ends. This CDR3 spans 14 amino acids. Germline V CDR1 and CDR2: MDHEN, SYDVKM. CDR3 DNA sequence: TGTGCCAGCAGTTTTATGGAGGTAGCGAGGAGGGAGTTCTTC. Encoded protein: CASSFMEVARREFF. The full variable domain, rest sourced from reference TRBV28 and TRBJ2-1, is DVKVTQSSRYLVKRTGEKVFLECVQDMDHENMFWYRQDPGLGLRLIYFSYDVKMKEKGDIPEGYSVSREKKERFSLILESASTNQTSMYLCASSFMEVARREFFGPGTRLTVL.

This clonotype was counted ten times or more. The chain uses TRBV29-1 and TRBJ2-5; D is uncertain. Germline loops: CDR1 SQVTM, CDR2 ANQGSEA. Trimming left V 2 bases short and J 5 bases short, with 15 bases between. The CDR3 extends over 14 amino acids. The CDR3 region is CSVERESLPETQYF. CDR3 sequence (DNA): TGCAGCGTTGAAAGGGAAAGCTTACCGGAGACCCAGTACTTC.

This chain connects TRBV29-1 to TRBJ2-7; D not resolved. Germline CDR1 and CDR2: SQVTM and ANQGSEA. V was trimmed by 0 bases and J by 0 bases, leaving 12 bases between them. The CDR3 contains 15 residues. The CDR3 region is CSVEDYTESSYEQYF. CDR3 sequence (DNA): TGCAGCGTTGAAGATTACACCGAGAGCTCCTACGAGCAGTACTTC.

This clonotype was observed a handful of times. The V gene is TRBV25-1, the J gene TRBJ2-1; D call uncertain. Germline V gene sequence: CDR1 MGHDK, CDR2 SYGVNS. V was shortened by 2 bases and J by 12 bases, with 11 bases between the two germline ends. This CDR3 comprises 12 residues. The CDR3 coding sequence is TGTGCCAGCAGTGAAAGCTCGGCCTGGCAGTTCTTC. This translates into CASSESSAWQFF.

This clonotype has ten or more counts. The chain couples TRBV7-8 to TRBJ2-1; TRBD2 matches at 14 bases. The CDR3 runs to 19 residues. The V gene end was trimmed by 2 bases and the J gene end by 5 bases; junction bases not matched to a gene: 11. Germline V gene lookup returns CDR1 SGHVS and CDR2 FQNEAQ. CDR3 region: CASSLRLAGGAPVHNEQFF. DNA for the CDR3: TGTGCCAGCAGCTTACGACTAGCGGGAGGGGCCCCCGTACACAATGAGCAGTTCTTC.

The J gene is TRBJ1-6, the V gene TRBV11-2, with D hard to call. Trimming stripped 6 bases from V and 10 bases from J, with 10 bases between. This CDR3 comprises 12 residues. Per germline, CDR1 SGHAT and CDR2 FQNNGV. The CDR3 sequence: CASSSTDSPLHF. The CDR3 DNA is TGTGCCAGCAGTTCGACTGACTCACCCCTCCACTTT.

This chain connects TRBV5-1 to TRBJ2-4; TRBD1 matches at 7 bases. V gave up 0 bases and J gave up 8 bases; unmatched junction bases: 11. Germline V lookup: CDR1 SGHRS, CDR2 YFSETQ. This CDR3 region has 16 residues. The CDR3 nucleotides read TGCGCCAGCAGCTTGGTCCGGACAGGACCTACGGACATTCAGTACTTC. Translating it yields CASSLVRTGPTDIQYF.